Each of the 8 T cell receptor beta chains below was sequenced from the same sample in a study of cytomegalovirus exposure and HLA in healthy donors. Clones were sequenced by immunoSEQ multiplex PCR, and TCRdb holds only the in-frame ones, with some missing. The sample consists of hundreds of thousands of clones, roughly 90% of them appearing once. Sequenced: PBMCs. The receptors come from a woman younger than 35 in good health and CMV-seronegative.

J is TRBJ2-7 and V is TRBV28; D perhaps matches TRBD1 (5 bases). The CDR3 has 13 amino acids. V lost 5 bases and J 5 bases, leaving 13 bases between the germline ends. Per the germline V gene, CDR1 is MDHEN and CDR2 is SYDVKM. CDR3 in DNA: TGTGCCAGCAGTCCGCCGCCAGGGAACGAGCAGTACTTC. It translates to CASSPPPGNEQYF.

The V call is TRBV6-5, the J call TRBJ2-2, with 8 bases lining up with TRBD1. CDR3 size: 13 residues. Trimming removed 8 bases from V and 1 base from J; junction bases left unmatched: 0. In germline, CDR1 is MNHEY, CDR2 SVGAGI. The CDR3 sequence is CASGTGNTGELFF. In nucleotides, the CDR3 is TGTGCCAGCGGGACAGGGAACACCGGGGAGCTGTTTTTT.

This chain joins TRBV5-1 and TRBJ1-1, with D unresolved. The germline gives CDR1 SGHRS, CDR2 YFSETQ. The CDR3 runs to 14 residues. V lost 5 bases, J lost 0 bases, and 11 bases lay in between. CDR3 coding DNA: TGCGCCAGCAGGTTGCACTCTTTGAACACTGAAGCTTTCTTT. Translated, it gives CASRLHSLNTEAFF.

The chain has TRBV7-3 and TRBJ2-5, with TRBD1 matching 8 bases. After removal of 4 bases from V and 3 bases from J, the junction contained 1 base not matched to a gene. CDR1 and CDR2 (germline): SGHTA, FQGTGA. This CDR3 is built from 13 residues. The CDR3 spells CASSWDRKETQYF. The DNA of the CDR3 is TGTGCCAGCAGCTGGGACAGGAAAGAGACCCAGTACTTC.

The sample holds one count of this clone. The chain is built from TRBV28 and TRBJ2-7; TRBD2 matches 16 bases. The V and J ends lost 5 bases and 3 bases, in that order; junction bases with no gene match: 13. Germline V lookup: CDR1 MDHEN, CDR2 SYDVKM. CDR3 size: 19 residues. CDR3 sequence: CASSPLGLAGGRARYEQYF. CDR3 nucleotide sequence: TGTGCCAGCAGTCCACTGGGACTAGCGGGAGGGCGAGCCCGCTACGAGCAGTACTTC.

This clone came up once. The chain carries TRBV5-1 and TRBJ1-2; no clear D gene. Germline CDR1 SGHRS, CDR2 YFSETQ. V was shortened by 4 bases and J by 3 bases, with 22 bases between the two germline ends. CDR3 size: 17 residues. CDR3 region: CASSLGIRSVRDYGYTF. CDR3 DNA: TGCGCCAGCAGCCTGGGGATTAGGTCGGTCCGGGACTATGGCTACACCTTC.

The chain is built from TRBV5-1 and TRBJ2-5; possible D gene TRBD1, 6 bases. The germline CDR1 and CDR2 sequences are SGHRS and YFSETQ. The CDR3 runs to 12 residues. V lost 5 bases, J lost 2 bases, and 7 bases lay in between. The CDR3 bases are TGCGCCAGCAGACAGGGACAAGAGACCCAGTACTTC. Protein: CASRQGQETQYF.

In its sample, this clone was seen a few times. CDR3 in DNA: TGTGCCAGCAGGCTTACGGAGGCTGAAGCTTTCTTT. Translation: CASRLTEAEAFF. This sequence joins TRBV2 and TRBJ1-1; D uncertain. Germline V lookup: CDR1 SNHLY, CDR2 FYNNEI. The germline V and J ends were trimmed by 6 bases and 6 bases, with 11 bases remaining between them. This CDR3 comprises 12 residues.